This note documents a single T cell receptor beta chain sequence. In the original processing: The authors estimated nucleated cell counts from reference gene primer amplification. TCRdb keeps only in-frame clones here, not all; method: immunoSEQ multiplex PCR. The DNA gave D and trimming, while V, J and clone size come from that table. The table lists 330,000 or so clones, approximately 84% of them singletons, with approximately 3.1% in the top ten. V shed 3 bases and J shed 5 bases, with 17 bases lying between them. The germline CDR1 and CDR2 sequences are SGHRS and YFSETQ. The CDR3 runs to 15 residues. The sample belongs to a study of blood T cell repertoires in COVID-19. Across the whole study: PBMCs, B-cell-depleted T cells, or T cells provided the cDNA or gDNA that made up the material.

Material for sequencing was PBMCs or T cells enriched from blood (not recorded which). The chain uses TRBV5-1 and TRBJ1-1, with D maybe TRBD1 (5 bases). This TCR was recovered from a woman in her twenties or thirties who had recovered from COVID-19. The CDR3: CASSSRAGRQTEAFF. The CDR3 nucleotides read TGCGCCAGCAGCTCCCGGGCAGGTCGACAGACTGAAGCTTTCTTT.